This is a list of T cell receptor beta chains from one sample in a study of blood T cell repertoires in COVID-19. Profiling relied on immunoSEQ multiplex PCR, and the TCRdb table lists in-frame clones only, not all of them. Of 90,000 to 100,000 clones listed, around 84% are singletons. The sample comprised peripheral blood. Receptors originate from a man between 65 and 80 years old with active or convalescent COVID-19. CDR3s include the opening cysteine and the closing phenylalanine or tryptophan. Fields, in order: CDR3 DNA, CDR3 protein, J gene, D gene, V gene, clone size. A D gene is named only where the DNA matches it firmly. The size of a clone is reported for some rows only, either as once, few or many, or as a class for expanded clones.

DNA: TGCAGTGCGCGCGGCGCTTACGAGCAGTACTTC
CDR3: CSARGAYEQYF
J: TRBJ2-7
D: .
V: TRBV20-1
size: .

DNA: TGTGCCAGCAGTGCTGCCGGGACAGGGGTGCGTGGCTACACCTTC
CDR3: CASSAAGTGVRGYTF
J: TRBJ1-2
D: TRBD1
V: TRBV7-2
size: .

DNA: TGTGCCAGCACCACGAGTAGACAGGGAAACTATGGCTACACCTTC
CDR3: CASTTSRQGNYGYTF
J: TRBJ1-2
D: TRBD1
V: TRBV6-5
size: .

DNA: TGTGCCAGCAGGGGGGACAGGGCGAACTATGGCTACACCTTC
CDR3: CASRGDRANYGYTF
J: TRBJ1-2
D: TRBD1
V: TRBV2
size: .

DNA: TGTGCCAGCAGCTTAGCGGGGGGACCCGTCCCTGAGCAGTTCTTC
CDR3: CASSLAGGPVPEQFF
J: TRBJ2-1
D: .
V: TRBV7-9
size: .

DNA: TGTGCCAGCAGCCCGCTAAATCTAGGGCAGGGCAATGGCTACACCTTC
CDR3: CASSPLNLGQGNGYTF
J: TRBJ1-2
D: .
V: TRBV7-2
size: .

DNA: TGCGCCAGCAGCTTGGCTGCGGGGGTTTCCAATGAGCAGTTCTTC
CDR3: CASSLAAGVSNEQFF
J: TRBJ2-1
D: TRBD2
V: TRBV5-1
size: few

DNA: TGTGCCAGCACCCGCACCGGGGAGCTGTTTTTT
CDR3: CASTRTGELFF
J: TRBJ2-2
D: .
V: TRBV25-1
size: .

DNA: TGTGCCAGCAGCTACAGGGCCACTGAAGCTTTCTTT
CDR3: CASSYRATEAFF
J: TRBJ1-1
D: .
V: TRBV7-8
size: .

DNA: TGTGCCAGCAGCTTAACGGGGGACTCCTACAATGAGCAGTTCTTC
CDR3: CASSLTGDSYNEQFF
J: TRBJ2-1
D: .
V: TRBV7-2
size: .

DNA: TGCGCCAGCAGCCAGGCCGTCTACAATGAGCAGTTCTTC
CDR3: CASSQAVYNEQFF
J: TRBJ2-1
D: .
V: TRBV4-1
size: .

DNA: TGTGCCAGCAGCCAGAGAGGGAGGGTCAGGAGTGAAAAACTGTTTTTT
CDR3: CASSQRGRVRSEKLFF
J: TRBJ1-4
D: .
V: TRBV3-1/TRBV3-2
size: .

DNA: TGTGCCAGCAGCCAAGAGTCTAGCGGGGTTTCCTACGAGCAGTACTTC
CDR3: CASSQESSGVSYEQYF
J: TRBJ2-7
D: TRBD2
V: TRBV3-1/TRBV3-2
size: .

DNA: TGTGCCACCGGGGAGGGCCCCCGCGCTGAAGCTTTCTTT
CDR3: CATGEGPRAEAFF
J: TRBJ1-1
D: .
V: TRBV28
size: .

DNA: TGTGCCAGCAGCTCGTTAGCGGGGCTAGCCAAGGCTGGAGATACGCAGTATTTT
CDR3: CASSSLAGLAKAGDTQYF
J: TRBJ2-3
D: TRBD2
V: TRBV7-9
size: .

DNA: TGTGCCAGCAGCCTGCAGGGGAACCTTAATGAAAAACTGTTTTTT
CDR3: CASSLQGNLNEKLFF
J: TRBJ1-4
D: .
V: TRBV7-9
size: .

DNA: TGTGCCAGCAGTTTAGCGCGTCACTCACCCCTCCACTTT
CDR3: CASSLARHSPLHF
J: TRBJ1-6
D: .
V: TRBV12-3/TRBV12-4
size: .

DNA: TGTGCCAGCAGTTTAGGACAGGTTGGAAACACCATATATTTT
CDR3: CASSLGQVGNTIYF
J: TRBJ1-3
D: TRBD1
V: TRBV7-2
size: .

DNA: TGTGCCAGCAGCTTAGTGGCCGGTTATAGCGGGGGACTCACAGATACGCAGTATTTT
CDR3: CASSLVAGYSGGLTDTQYF
J: TRBJ2-3
D: TRBD2
V: TRBV7-8
size: .

DNA: TGCGCCAGCAGCCAAGGCTCTCCCGCGTATTACGAGCAGTACTTC
CDR3: CASSQGSPAYYEQYF
J: TRBJ2-7
D: .
V: TRBV4-1
size: .

DNA: TGTGCCAGCAGTACGGCCCCGGGAGGCAATCAGCCCCAGCATTTT
CDR3: CASSTAPGGNQPQHF
J: TRBJ1-5
D: .
V: TRBV28
size: .

DNA: TGTGCCAGCAGCTTAGTACTAGCGGGGGTCACAGATACGCAGTATTTT
CDR3: CASSLVLAGVTDTQYF
J: TRBJ2-3
D: TRBD2
V: TRBV11-3
size: once

DNA: TGTGCCAGTAGTGCACGGGACACTCAATGGACTTTCTTT
CDR3: CASSARDTQWTFF
J: TRBJ1-1
D: .
V: TRBV19
size: .

DNA: TGCGCCAGCAGTGAAGGTGGCAGGGGTGGCAATCAGCCCCAGCATTTT
CDR3: CASSEGGRGGNQPQHF
J: TRBJ1-5
D: .
V: TRBV10-2
size: .

DNA: TGTGCCAGCAGTGAAAACGGAGACCGGTCACCCCTCCACTTT
CDR3: CASSENGDRSPLHF
J: TRBJ1-6
D: .
V: TRBV2
size: .

DNA: TGTGCCAGCAGCGATGACAGGAGCTATGGCTACACCTTC
CDR3: CASSDDRSYGYTF
J: TRBJ1-2
D: .
V: TRBV5-6
size: .

DNA: TGTGCCAGCAGCTTCGCTCCGGGACTAGCGGGGGGGCCGTTAGATACGCAGTATTTT
CDR3: CASSFAPGLAGGPLDTQYF
J: TRBJ2-3
D: TRBD2
V: TRBV11-2
size: .

DNA: TGTGCCAGCAGCCGAGGGGGTTTGAACACTGAAGCTTTCTTT
CDR3: CASSRGGLNTEAFF
J: TRBJ1-1
D: .
V: TRBV25-1
size: .

DNA: TGTGCCAGCAGCCGTCCTCAGGGCTATGGCTACACCTTC
CDR3: CASSRPQGYGYTF
J: TRBJ1-2
D: .
V: TRBV3-1/TRBV3-2
size: .

DNA: TGCGCCAGCAGCCAAGAGGCTAGCGGGGGGGGGACAGATACGCAGTATTTT
CDR3: CASSQEASGGGTDTQYF
J: TRBJ2-3
D: TRBD2
V: TRBV4-1
size: .

DNA: TGTGCCACCAGCAGAGATGGTAGAGGGCCGGCAGAAAAACTGTTTTTT
CDR3: CATSRDGRGPAEKLFF
J: TRBJ1-4
D: .
V: TRBV15
size: .

DNA: TGTGCCAGCAGTGGGGACAGGTCTCGCCATGGCTACACCTTC
CDR3: CASSGDRSRHGYTF
J: TRBJ1-2
D: TRBD1
V: TRBV28
size: .

DNA: TGTGCCAGCAGTTACTCGAGTTGGAACACTGAAGCTTTCTTT
CDR3: CASSYSSWNTEAFF
J: TRBJ1-1
D: .
V: TRBV6-5
size: .

DNA: TGTGCCACCAGGCGGGGAGGAACGAACACCGGGGAGCTGTTTTTT
CDR3: CATRRGGTNTGELFF
J: TRBJ2-2
D: .
V: TRBV24-1
size: .

DNA: TGTGCCAGCAGCCCCCCCCCAGGCAACGAGCAGTACTTC
CDR3: CASSPPPGNEQYF
J: TRBJ2-7
D: .
V: TRBV7-2
size: .

DNA: TGTGCCAGCAGCTCCCGGGTTGAAGCTTTCTTT
CDR3: CASSSRVEAFF
J: TRBJ1-1
D: .
V: TRBV28
size: once

DNA: TGTGCCAGCAGTAGGGACAGGGTCAATTCACCCCTCCACTTT
CDR3: CASSRDRVNSPLHF
J: TRBJ1-6
D: TRBD1
V: TRBV2
size: .

DNA: TGCGCCAGCATGAGAGGGGGCGACTTTACGGGAGAGACCCAGTACTTC
CDR3: CASMRGGDFTGETQYF
J: TRBJ2-5
D: TRBD1
V: TRBV5-1
size: .

DNA: TGTGCCAGCAGCCCCGGACAGAGCCAAACTTATGGCTACACCTTC
CDR3: CASSPGQSQTYGYTF
J: TRBJ1-2
D: .
V: TRBV9
size: .

DNA: TGCAGCGTCCGGGACAGGGGGCTCGCGGATACGCAGTATTTT
CDR3: CSVRDRGLADTQYF
J: TRBJ2-3
D: TRBD1
V: TRBV29-1
size: .

DNA: TGTGCCAGCAGTCCTGACTTATCGGATAACTATGGCTACACCTTC
CDR3: CASSPDLSDNYGYTF
J: TRBJ1-2
D: .
V: TRBV5-6
size: .

DNA: TGTGCCAGCAGCCCGGAGGCTATCTATGGCTACACCTTC
CDR3: CASSPEAIYGYTF
J: TRBJ1-2
D: .
V: TRBV14
size: .

DNA: TGTGCCAGCAGCCTAGACAGGGATCAGCCCCAGCATTTT
CDR3: CASSLDRDQPQHF
J: TRBJ1-5
D: TRBD1
V: TRBV5-5
size: few

DNA: TGTGCCAGTAGCGGGGGGGTCAGCTCCTACAATGAGCAGTTCTTC
CDR3: CASSGGVSSYNEQFF
J: TRBJ2-1
D: TRBD2
V: TRBV14
size: .

DNA: TGTGCCAGCAGCCCGTCCCCCGGAGGGTCAGATACGCAGTATTTT
CDR3: CASSPSPGGSDTQYF
J: TRBJ2-3
D: .
V: TRBV9
size: .

DNA: TGTGCCAGAAGCTTCAACAGGTTTGGAAACACCATATATTTT
CDR3: CARSFNRFGNTIYF
J: TRBJ1-3
D: .
V: TRBV5-3
size: .

DNA: TGTGCCAGCAGTTCCGGGACTAGCGGGGGGGCGGTACAGTACTTC
CDR3: CASSSGTSGGAVQYF
J: TRBJ2-4
D: TRBD2
V: TRBV28
size: .

DNA: TGTGCCAGCAGACGGGCACAGGGTACCCACGAGCAGTACTTC
CDR3: CASRRAQGTHEQYF
J: TRBJ2-7
D: .
V: TRBV6-5
size: .

DNA: TGCAGCTGTACCGGGACAGGGAGTTCTGGGGCCAACGTCCTGACTTTC
CDR3: CSCTGTGSSGANVLTF
J: TRBJ2-6
D: TRBD1
V: TRBV29-1
size: once

DNA: TGTGCCAGCAGCTCCGAGCGGGGGCGGTACACCGGGGAGCTGTTTTTT
CDR3: CASSSERGRYTGELFF
J: TRBJ2-2
D: TRBD2
V: TRBV5-6
size: .